This T cell receptor (beta chain) was documented in a study of cytomegalovirus exposure and HLA in healthy donors (dated by TCRdb to the late 2010s). Some background on the complete study: In an earlier analysis of about 560 of the donors, about 270 Gb of sequence data and 90 million to 120 million unique TCR beta sequences from roughly 200 million T cells were reported. An early release covering approximately 600 HLA-typed donors comprised about 320 gigabases of sequencing data and around 80 million unique TCR sequences. Of the roughly 400 genotyped donors, approximately 81% were placed in the genetic ancestry cluster associated with self-reported Caucasian donors. The study aimed to test whether cataloging public T cell receptors could reveal signatures of past pathogen exposure. The study used immunosequencing to profile the T cell repertoires of under 700 subjects and linked those repertoires to cytomegalovirus serostatus. In addition to the first cohort of 666 subjects, a separate validation cohort of about 120 different subjects was used. To predict cytomegalovirus infection status, the study brought together high-throughput TCR immunosequencing, statistical association of individual TCRs with disease status, and machine learning. A later analysis re-examined previously published TCR beta repertoires from about 670 donors and added high-resolution HLA genotyping to investigate patterns of TCR occurrence. The later analysis used no new phenotypic data to find candidate immune exposures, relying instead on TCR beta sequences and their occurrence across donors. An earlier analysis of a few hundred of the donors applied high-throughput TCR beta sequencing to assess whether each TCR beta V gene segment acted as functional or pseudogenic. Alongside the repertoire data, information on donor age, sex, ethnicity and CMV serostatus was compiled. In a later genetic analysis, genome-wide SNP genotypes for 398 of the 666 donors were used, and that subset was treated as a discovery cohort. Every repertoire in the discovery cohort had been generated on one and the same sequencing platform. Both class I and class II loci were covered by HLA typing, at four-digit resolution. Typing coverage differed by locus: A, B, C, DRB1 and DQB1 were typed in roughly 620-640 donors, DQA1 in approximately 520, DPA1 in 600 to 610, and DPB1 in 450 to 490. Because of strong linkage in the cohort, a handful of DR-DQ haplotypes were treated as single units for association and clustering. Among a few hundred genotyped donors of the cohort, an average of roughly 240,000 unique TCR beta nucleotide sequences were sequenced per donor, roughly 20% of them non-productive.

Libraries came from the immunoSEQ multiplex PCR assay. The multiplex PCR relied on a mix of 60 forward primers for TCR Vbeta segments and 13 reverse primers for TCR Jbeta segments. A multiplex PCR assay on genomic DNA amplified the CDR3 region of rearranged TCR beta genes. The amplified TCR beta libraries were sequenced on the Illumina HiSeq System as 87-base-pair reads. The study's own analysis went as follows. Across the 700 or so repertoires, a later analysis counted tens of millions of unique TCR beta chains, around 10 million of which were shared by at least two donors. Raw reads were error-corrected and collapsed into unique sequences by a nearest-neighbor algorithm in which closely related sequences were merged to remove PCR and sequencing errors. To assign V, D and J gene segments, CDR3 sequences were aligned to IMGT reference sequences. For a sequence to be retained, at least a six-nucleotide match to both a V gene segment and a J gene segment was required. Rearrangements were called productive when the CDR3 lacked stop codons and stayed in frame with V and J; all others were non-productive. CDR3 was defined by IMGT convention, running from the second conserved V-encoded cysteine to the conserved J-encoded phenylalanine. Sequences without an unambiguous match to a single V gene segment were excluded from the earlier analysis of about 600 of the donors. An earlier analysis of 500 to 600 of the donors classified V segments as functional when productive rearrangements were above 56.7% and as segregating when the standard deviation between donors was above 5%. A statistical classification framework was built to diagnose cytomegalovirus status from the catalog of TCR beta chain sequences. V and J gene assignment, in a later analysis, came from comparing TCR nucleotide sequences with IMGT/GENE-DB human TR gene sequences. In a later analysis, CDR3 sequences and most-parsimonious VDJ recombination scenarios were assigned using the TCRdist pipeline. In a later analysis, each TCR beta chain was defined by its CDR3 amino acid sequence together with its V-gene family, and reads without a unique V-gene family were excluded. As a way to deal with suspected cross-contamination and a sequencing artifact, a later analysis dropped more than 500 nucleotide sequences that were highly shared and had low generation probability. In a later analysis, a clonal expansion index for each public chain was calculated from normalized within-repertoire ranks of inferred template counts. In a later analysis, generation probabilities were computed with a VDJ recombination model fitted to out-of-frame rearrangements, and the resulting probabilities were checked against IGoR. Hypergeometric tests were used in a later analysis to score TCR-TCR, TCR-HLA and TCR-CMV co-occurrence, with a repertoire-size bias correction applied to the TCR pairs. To estimate false discovery rates, a later analysis permuted the HLA or CMV assignments 20 times. In a later analysis, co-occurring TCRs were grouped with DBSCAN, and TCRdist sequence similarity was added when clustering was performed within HLA-allele-positive subsets. Repertoires with fewer than 30,000 or more than 120,000 public chains were left out of co-occurrence clustering, as were several repertoires with anomalous nucleotide sharing. Drawn from immuneACCESS, this table holds only the in-frame rearrangements with V and J called that TCRdb kept. Clones are partly lost; checked studies trace under half to an unresolved V gene and leave the rest unexplained. Clonal size and the V and J genes are those of that table, whereas D and trimming came from the DNA. The sample table holds approximately 90,000 clones, of which less than 65% were seen once. The ten largest clones add up to about 5.9% of the sample.

A word on this clone: Its antigen is unknown. The sample holds no much larger clone one base away, and base qualities are not on file.

As encoded in the germline V gene (reference sequence), CDR1 is MNHEY while CDR2 is SMNVEV. Its CDR3 holds 14 amino acids, cysteine through phenylalanine. The kept DNA is CDR3 alone, 42 bases in frame from the first base. V gives up 11 bases and J gives up 7 bases, and the segment between their germline ends measures 23 bases. The full study reports these points: A further reported finding was that TCR beta sequences accurately predicted the HLA-A and HLA-B alleles for most subjects in the first cohort. The classifier was reported to diagnose cytomegalovirus status with high specificity and sensitivity in both the original cohort and the validation cohort. Some IMGT-functional V segments, including TRBV6-2 and TRBV6-3, could not be told apart with the 87-base-pair reads, so those segments were excluded. Strong co-occurrence of HLA alleles, especially DR and DQ, made assigning TCR associations to individual alleles difficult. A later analysis found that HLA-associated TCR beta chains were more clonally expanded and had lower generation probabilities than equally common non-associated chains. Roughly uniform sequencing depth across donors was assumed in presence/absence analyses, although this assumption may not hold. The study listed 164 TCR beta chains as associated with cytomegalovirus. V-gene and J-gene trimming of TCR beta chains was associated with a missense DCLRE1C variant in a later genetic analysis, and the association was replicated in an independent cohort. In an earlier analysis of 587 of the donors, most TCR beta V segments were observed in productive rearrangements about 87% or about 30% of the time, broadly matching IMGT annotations. Because HLA typing was missing for some donors at each locus, association tests included only the typed subset. Most TCR sequences were seen in very few donors, while some public TCRs were found in many individuals. According to a later analysis, most CMV-associated TCR beta chains appeared to be HLA-restricted, and the HLA associations seemed to be driven largely by CMV exposure. Approximately 16 rarely observed V segments, including chromosome 9 orphons, were excluded from the earlier analysis of approximately 500 of the donors because counts were too low. According to the authors, the approach could potentially be generalized to other disease states and immunological phenotypes. The cohort was sequenced for TCR beta chains only, and without alpha or paired-chain data the features that could be detected were limited. A later genetic analysis reported fewer N-insertions in productive TCRs among donors in an Asian-associated ancestry cluster than the roughly 700-donor mean. In a later analysis, 16,951 TCR beta sequences were associated with specific HLA alleles at a false discovery rate of 0.05. Correlated functional status among segregating V segments might be attributable to linkage disequilibrium, but an unknown experimental factor could not be ruled out. Immune exposure information for the cohort was limited to CMV serostatus. Three of the identified cytomegalovirus-associated TCR beta chains were confirmed in vitro to be specific for cytomegalovirus antigens. In a later analysis, TCR association rates were found to vary across HLA loci, with the most associated TCRs seen for DRB1 alleles and the fewest for HLA-C alleles. A group of highly shared sequence variants was considered likely to be a technical artifact of the sequencing pipeline. According to a later analysis, parvovirus B19, influenza, CMV and Epstein-Barr virus appeared linked to several top co-occurrence clusters.

The cohort was made up of 500 to 800 healthy bone marrow donors. At the time of sampling, all cohort members were nominally healthy, though unrecorded immune exposures were likely present. The donor was CMV seronegative and belonged to the group of 350 to 400 seronegative cohort members. A peripheral blood sample was collected from each donor, and TCR beta sequencing was performed on peripheral blood mononuclear cells. The Qiagen DNeasy Blood Extraction Kit was used to extract genomic DNA from the blood cell samples. The TCR originated in a woman under 40 in good health and CMV-seronegative. The chain joins TRBV27 to TRBJ1-1; TRBD1 is a possible D gene, resting on 5 matching bases. The sample comprised PBMCs. The CDR3 protein: CASVKGPRRGEAFF. Read as DNA, the sequence is TGTGCCTCCGTGAAGGGGCCTCGAAGGGGTGAAGCTTTCTTT.